This T cell receptor beta chain was recorded in a study of CD8+ T cells in alopecia areata (dated by TCRdb to about 2018). The study in broad terms: Treated patients were enrolled in an open-label pilot trial of oral tofacitinib at 5 to 10 mg twice daily for moderate-to-severe alopecia areata. Scalp clonality was compared among normal scalp (n=4), patchy alopecia areata scalp (n=8), and alopecia totalis/universalis scalp (n=8). immunoSEQ multiplex PCR using 35 Vbeta forward primers and 13 Jbeta reverse primers was used to amplify TCRbeta CDR3 regions. On the human side, TCRbeta sequencing was run on scalp tissue and on sorted CD4+ and CD8+ peripheral blood T cells from healthy controls and from alopecia areata patients with either patchy or totalis/universalis disease. Patients on tofacitinib were biopsied at baseline and after 4 and 24 weeks of treatment, and several of the patients also had a later scalp biopsy. The RNA source kit depended on sample type: the PAXgene miRNA kit for fixed scalp, the miRNeasy kit for PBMCs, and the RNeasy kit for mouse skin. Disease severity in treated patients was measured with the SALT score, which quantifies the percentage of affected scalp surface area. Patients stayed on tofacitinib for 6 to 18 months and then had 6 months of follow-up off drug so that delayed response and recurrence could be assessed. To study T cell clonal expansion in alopecia areata, the researchers applied high-throughput TCRbeta sequencing to both the C3H/HeJ mouse model and human patients.

Library construction relied on the immunoSEQ multiplex PCR assay. RNA was extracted from all samples and reverse transcribed into cDNA, which served as template for TCR sequencing. First-strand cDNA was synthesized with SuperScript III using a 2:1 mix of oligo-dT and random hexamers. Amplification bias was assessed with a synthetic immune receptor repertoire, and residual bias was removed computationally. Per the authors' processing: Raw reads were preprocessed to remove errors, and CDR3 was defined according to IMGT conventions as the region from the conserved cysteine to phenylalanine. Clonality was calculated as 1 minus Shannon entropy normalized by log2 of the number of productive unique TCRs. Whether each scalp clone was CD4 or CD8 was inferred by checking scalp TCRbeta sequences against the CD4 and CD8 repertoires from sorted blood. Held by TCRdb, this immuneACCESS table contains in-frame sequences only and omits some clones. Under half of the omission traces to an unresolved V gene where checked; the cause of the rest is unknown. The V and J calls and clone size are taken from that table; D and trimming were inferred from the DNA. The sample data list fewer than 250,000 clones, and 64% of these were observed just once. More than 3.5% of the sample rests with the top ten.

This clone came up once. No antigen is known for it. No base quality information exists; no much larger clone differs at one position. Inclusive of the bounding cysteine and phenylalanine, the CDR3 is 11 residues long. Only the CDR3 DNA stays, 33 bases, in frame from base 1. A distance of 3 bases separates the germline ends of V and J, which lose 6 bases and 2 bases respectively. Via the germline V gene, CDR1 is SGHAT and CDR2 FQNNGV. Here is what the overall study found, with its caveats: Because the treated cohort was small and had just a single nonresponder, larger studies are needed to establish links between baseline CD8+ expansion and response. Compared with normal scalp, lesional scalp, particularly in alopecia totalis/universalis, had higher clonality and more expanded CD8+ clones, which suggests antigenic drive. Resident alphabeta T cells in normal human skin are also sequenced, complicating scalp TCR repertoire analysis, unlike mouse skin dominated by gammadelta T cells. Compared with mice, TCR sequences shared between patients were less clear, possibly partly because of HLA diversity across the patient population. Scalp clonality and the number of expanded CD8+ clones among the top 100 scalp clones were significantly decreased by tofacitinib. Many expanded lesional clones persisted in scalp and blood during tofacitinib treatment, which may partly explain relapse after stopping treatment.

The time point label, read with the paper, signifies: less than five weeks on oral tofacitinib. Read against the paper, the sample's treatment or condition label means: oral pan-JAK inhibitor, 5-10 mg twice daily. From alopecia areata patients, peripheral blood was collected along with lesional scalp punch biopsies. PBMCs were separated by density centrifugation and stained for CD3, CD4 and CD8, after which CD4+ and CD8+ T cells were sorted on a FACSAria. The input for sequencing was CD4+ T cells sorted from blood, taken at week 4, from a patient treated with tofacitinib. This sequence uses TRBV11-2 and TRBJ2-3; the D gene assignment is ambiguous. The source of this sequence is a human donor with alopecia areata. The nucleotide sequence is given as TGTGCCAGCAGATACACAGATACGCAGTATTTT. Its protein product is CASRYTDTQYF.